This T cell receptor beta chain originates from a study of cytomegalovirus exposure and HLA in healthy donors. PCR primers comprised 60 Vbeta and 13 Jbeta primers. Sequenced by immunoSEQ multiplex PCR; TCRdb stores in-frame clones only, minus some. The sample totals around 150,000 clones. The material sequenced was PBMCs. This receptor was obtained from a man between 35 and 55 years old in good health and CMV-seronegative.

CDR3 sequence: CASSITNYGYTF. CDR3 sequence (DNA): TGTGCCAGCAGTATCACTAACTATGGCTACACCTTC. The V call is TRBV28, the J call TRBJ1-2; D gene uncertain. The germline gives CDR1 MDHEN, CDR2 SYDVKM. V was trimmed by 5 bases and J by 0 bases, leaving 4 bases between them. The CDR3 has 12 amino acids.